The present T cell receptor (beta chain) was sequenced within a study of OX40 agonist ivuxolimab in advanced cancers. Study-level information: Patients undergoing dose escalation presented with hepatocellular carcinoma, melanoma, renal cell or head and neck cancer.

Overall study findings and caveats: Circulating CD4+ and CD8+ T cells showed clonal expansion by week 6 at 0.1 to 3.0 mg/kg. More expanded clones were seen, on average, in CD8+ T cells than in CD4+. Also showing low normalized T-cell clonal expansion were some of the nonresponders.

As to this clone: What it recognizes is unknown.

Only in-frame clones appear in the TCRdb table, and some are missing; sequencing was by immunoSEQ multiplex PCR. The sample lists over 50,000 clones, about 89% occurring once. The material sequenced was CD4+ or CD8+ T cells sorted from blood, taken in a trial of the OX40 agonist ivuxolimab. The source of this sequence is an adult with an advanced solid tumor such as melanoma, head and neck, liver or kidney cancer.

In nucleotides, the CDR3 is TGTGCCAGCAGCTTACAGGGACAGGGCAATCAGCCCCAGCATTTT. Translated, it gives CASSLQGQGNQPQHF. The J gene is TRBJ1-5, the V gene TRBV7-8, with 8 positions matching TRBD1. V trimming: 2 bases; J trimming: 2 bases; junction bases outside the gene matches: 2. The V gene's germline CDR1 is SGHVS and CDR2 FQNEAQ. This CDR3 contains 15 residues.